The 26 T cell receptor beta chains below all came from one sample that was sequenced in a study of T cells in Graves' hyperthyroidism and ophthalmopathy. The source material, RNA transcripts, was used to amplify TCR beta CDR3 regions. The TCR CDR3 first-round RT-PCR relied on the HTBI primer set. TCRdb used MiXCR to reprocess the multiplex PCR reads, holding one entry per CDR3 protein. The table records fewer than 400,000 distinct CDR3 sequences, approximately 14% of them present only once. Sequenced: blood. These receptors were obtained from a young woman with Graves' hyperthyroidism that later progressed to Graves' ophthalmopathy.

This clonotype was detected many times. This chain uses TRBV5-1 with TRBJ2-1; TRBD2 matches 7 bases. V was clipped by 2 bases and J by 4 bases; unmatched bases: 9. The CDR3 extends over 16 amino acids. Germline V gives CDR1 SGHRS, CDR2 YFSETQ. The CDR3 nucleotides are TGCGCCAGCAGCTTATCCTCAGCGGGAAGGTACAATGAGCAGTTCTTC. Its protein product is CASSLSSAGRYNEQFF.

The chain uses TRBV12-3 or TRBV12-4 and TRBJ2-7, with a tentative D call TRBD1 (5 bases). This CDR3 is built from 14 residues. V lost 5 bases, J lost 6 bases, and 17 bases lay in between. CDR3 sequence reads: CASSPVPDRFEQYF. Here the CDR3 DNA reads TGTGCCAGCAGTCCCGTCCCAGACAGATTCGAGCAGTACTTC.

This clonotype was counted once. The V call is TRBV5-1, the J call TRBJ1-2; 8 positions agree with TRBD1. The V segment lost 4 bases and the J segment 6 bases; nucleotides outside the gene matches: 5. Germline V gene data show CDR1 as SGHRS and CDR2 as YFSETQ. The CDR3 loop spans 13 amino acids. CDR3 region: CASSTGQGDGYTF. CDR3 nucleotide sequence: TGCGCCAGCAGCACAGGACAGGGAGATGGCTACACCTTC.

This clonotype has a count of ten or more. The chain uses TRBV28 and TRBJ2-2; D might be TRBD1 or TRBD2, each matching 5 bases. CDR1 MDHEN and CDR2 SYDVKM come from the germline V gene. Trimming took 5 bases from V and 5 from J, leaving 15 bases between them. This CDR3 region has 15 residues. The CDR3 spells CASSGGRVDTGELFF. The CDR3 bases are TGTGCCAGCAGTGGGGGTCGCGTGGATACCGGGGAGCTGTTTTTT. Based on the CDR3 plus reference TRBV28 and TRBJ2-2, the full variable domain is DVKVTQSSRYLVKRTGEKVFLECVQDMDHENMFWYRQDPGLGLRLIYFSYDVKMKEKGDIPEGYSVSREKKERFSLILESASTNQTSMYLCASSGGRVDTGELFFGEGSRLTVL.

This clonotype appeared a few times. V usage is TRBV7-9 and J usage is TRBJ2-4; 7 nucleotides line up with TRBD2. Germline CDR1 SEHNR, CDR2 FQNEAQ (reference sequence). The length of the CDR3 is 17 residues. Germline trimming cut 5 bases from V and 6 bases from J; bases unmatched to any gene: 16. The CDR3: CASSLKRVGGVGNIQYF. The CDR3 DNA reads TGTGCCAGCAGCCTCAAACGCGTGGGGGGGGTTGGAAACATTCAGTACTTC.

This clonotype was seen ten or more times. This chain uses TRBV7-2 with TRBJ2-1; D not resolved. Germline CDR1 SGHTA, CDR2 FQGNSA. The CDR3 length is 20 residues. With 1 base removed from V and 3 bases from J, the gap between germline ends came to 25 bases. The CDR3 reads CASSLGTPGPTIWNYNEQFF. The CDR3 region has the DNA TGTGCCAGCAGCTTAGGGACCCCTGGCCCTACTATCTGGAACTACAATGAGCAGTTCTTC.

Turning to this clonotype: A much larger clone lies one base from this, so it may be a read error. This chain joins TRBV7-2 and TRBJ2-1; 7 positions match TRBD2. CDR1 and CDR2 from the germline V gene are SGHTA and FQGNSA. The length of the CDR3 is 18 residues. The CDR3 is CASSLVLADYRSSNEQFF. The CDR3 DNA follows: TGTGCCAGCAGCTTAGTTCTAGCGGATTATCGCTCCTCCAATGAGCAGTTCTTC.

In this sample, this clonotype turned up many times. This chain connects TRBV7-2 to TRBJ2-7; TRBD2 matches at 16 bases. The CDR3 contains 16 residues. V shed 5 bases, J shed 5 bases, and the junction held 6 bases outside the gene matches. In germline, CDR1 is SGHTA, CDR2 FQGNSA. The CDR3 DNA is TGTGCCAGCAGCCAGGGACTAGCGGGAGGGAAAAACGAGCAGTACTTC. This encodes CASSQGLAGGKNEQYF.

This clonotype showed up just a few times. The chain carries TRBV27 and TRBJ2-1; D unresolved. The V and J ends lost 5 bases and 10 bases respectively, with 18 bases between them. This CDR3 has 14 amino acids. CDR1 and CDR2 from the germline V gene are MNHEY and SMNVEV (reference sequence). CDR3 in amino acids: CASSPQVGMEEQFF. CDR3 coding DNA: TGTGCCAGCAGTCCCCAGGTAGGCATGGAGGAGCAGTTCTTC.

A word on this clonotype: This may come from a read error, since a much larger clone is one base off. This chain uses TRBV7-9 with TRBJ2-2; 7 nucleotides align to TRBD1. CDR1 is SEHNR and CDR2 is FQNEAQ in the germline V gene (reference sequence). The V segment lost 7 bases and the J segment 4 bases; nucleotides outside the gene matches: 15. This CDR3 has 17 residues. CDR3 region: CASNPRQGALTTGELFF. The CDR3 coding sequence is TGTGCCAGCAACCCACGACAGGGAGCCTTGACCACCGGGGAGCTGTTTTTT.

This clonotype occurred a few times. This CDR3 reads CASSRVGTGELFF. DNA for the CDR3: TGTGCCAGTAGCAGGGTCGGCACCGGGGAGCTGTTTTTT. The chain combines TRBV6-1 with TRBJ2-2; a possible D gene is TRBD1 (5 bases). Per germline, CDR1 MNHNS and CDR2 SASEGT. The CDR3 sequence is 13 residues long. V lost 9 bases and J 4 bases, leaving 12 bases between the germline ends.

With respect to this clonotype: This clone may be a read error of a much larger clone one base away. This chain joins TRBV10-3 and TRBJ2-5, with TRBD2 identical over 9 bases. The germline V gene has CDR1 ENHRY and CDR2 SYGVKD. Trimming removed 5 bases from V and 5 bases from J; junction bases left unmatched: 9. This CDR3 has 15 residues. The CDR3 DNA reads as TGTGCCATCAGTCGCGTCGAGCGGGAGGTTGAGACCCAGTACTTC. This gives the protein CAISRVEREVETQYF.

CDR3 coding DNA: TGTGCCAGCAGCCAGGCCTATAATTCACCCCTCCACTTT. Translating it yields CASSQAYNSPLHF. The chain has TRBV14 and TRBJ1-6; D not resolved. Germline lookup yields CDR1 SGHDN and CDR2 FVKESK. This CDR3 has 13 amino acids. Trimming cost V 3 bases and J 2 bases, with 2 bases left between them.

This clonotype was detected many times. The chain links TRBV12-3 or TRBV12-4 to TRBJ2-1; 13 bases fit TRBD2. The CDR3 covers 17 residues. Trimming took 6 bases from V and 5 from J; bases not matched to a gene: 10. The CDR3 DNA reads TGTGCCAGCAGCCCGGGACTAGCGGGATGGGGGGACAATGAGCAGTTCTTC. As protein: CASSPGLAGWGDNEQFF.

This chain joins TRBV7-9 and TRBJ2-3, with 9 bases that match TRBD1. The CDR3 is 16 residues long. V gave up 1 base and J gave up 6 bases; unmatched junction bases: 8. CDR1 is SEHNR and CDR2 is FQNEAQ in the germline V gene (reference sequence). In nucleotides, the CDR3 is TGTGCCAGCAGCTTAGAACAGGGGGCGATAGGGGATACGCAGTATTTT. This codes for CASSLEQGAIGDTQYF.

This clonotype was recorded many times. This chain's CDR3 is CASSRGAENSPLHF. The CDR3, as DNA: TGTGCCAGTAGTCGGGGGGCCGAGAATTCACCCCTCCACTTT. J is TRBJ1-6 and V is TRBV6-1, with D possibly TRBD1 on 6 matching bases. The V end was cut by 9 bases, the J end by 7 bases, with 16 bases between. Germline V gene sequence: CDR1 MNHNS, CDR2 SASEGT. This CDR3 is built from 14 residues.

This clonotype was observed many times. V and J are TRBV2 and TRBJ1-5, with a tentative D call TRBD1 (5 bases). CDR1 SNHLY and CDR2 FYNNEI come from the germline V gene. The CDR3 totals 16 residues. Trimming took off 6 bases at V and 0 bases at J, with 15 bases between the two ends. CDR3 DNA sequence: TGTGCCAGCAGCGGGACGAACCCGTATAGCAATCAGCCCCAGCATTTT. This translates into CASSGTNPYSNQPQHF.

The V gene is TRBV20-1, the J gene TRBJ1-5; the D is unclear. V was trimmed by 5 bases and J by 1 base, leaving 12 bases between them. There are 14 residues in the CDR3. Germline loops: CDR1 DFQATT, CDR2 SNEGSKA (reference sequence). CDR3 in amino acids: CSADEQRSNQPQHF. The CDR3 DNA reads as TGCAGTGCTGATGAACAGCGAAGCAATCAGCCCCAGCATTTT.

In this sample, this clonotype turned up many times. The chain recombines TRBV6-1 with TRBJ2-5, with D unclear. From germline, CDR1 is MNHNS and CDR2 SASEGT. Trimming took off 2 bases at V and 0 bases at J, with 7 bases between the two ends. This CDR3 has 14 amino acids. The DNA of the CDR3 is TGTGCCAGCAGTGAATTGGGCAACCAAGAGACCCAGTACTTC. Encoded protein: CASSELGNQETQYF.

This clonotype was seen repeatedly, ten times or more. The chain recombines TRBV11-2 with TRBJ2-7; a possible D gene is TRBD2 (6 bases). This CDR3 comprises 14 residues. Trimming cost V 2 bases and J 0 bases, with 8 bases left between them. The V gene's germline CDR1 is SGHAT and CDR2 FQNNGV. The CDR3 loop is CASSLQEGSYEQYF. The CDR3 bases are TGTGCCAGCAGCTTACAGGAGGGCTCCTACGAGCAGTACTTC.

This clonotype was detected many times. V is TRBV7-2 and J is TRBJ2-7; TRBD2 might be the D (5 bases). CDR1 is SGHTA and CDR2 is FQGNSA in the germline V gene. The CDR3 contains 13 residues. The ends were cut back, 1 base at V and 3 bases at J, with 7 bases in the middle. The CDR3 here is CASSLGLNYEQYF. The CDR3 region has the DNA TGTGCCAGCAGCTTAGGACTAAACTACGAGCAGTACTTC.

This clonotype came up a few times. The chain combines TRBV27 with TRBJ2-7; D not resolved. The V end was cut by 8 bases, the J end by 6 bases, with 20 bases between. There are 14 residues in the CDR3. CDR1 and CDR2 from the germline V gene are MNHEY and SMNVEV (reference sequence). CDR3 coding DNA: TGTGCCAGCGGTCTCAGAGCTGGGGTCGTCGAGCAGTACTTC. The encoded protein is CASGLRAGVVEQYF.

There are a few counts of this clonotype. The V gene is TRBV11-2, the J gene TRBJ1-6, with TRBD1 matching 11 bases. This CDR3 has 19 residues. V was pared by 5 bases and J by 5 bases, with 14 bases of the junction left unmatched. From germline, CDR1 is SGHAT and CDR2 FQNNGV. The CDR3 DNA reads TGTGCCAGCAGCCCACTTAAAAGGACAGGGGGCTTAGATAATTCACCCCTCCACTTT. This encodes CASSPLKRTGGLDNSPLHF.

This clonotype was seen at least ten times. The chain uses TRBV12-3 or TRBV12-4 and TRBJ1-2; possible D gene TRBD1, 5 bases. This CDR3 spans 12 amino acids. Deletions cut 3 bases from V and 6 bases from J, with 8 bases between. CDR3 region: CASSFPGNGYTF. In DNA, the CDR3 is TGTGCCAGCAGTTTTCCAGGGAATGGCTACACCTTC.

This clonotype appeared many times. V is TRBV5-1 and J is TRBJ2-1, with TRBD2 matching 14 bases. The CDR3 has 19 residues. Germline-derived CDR1 and CDR2 are SGHRS and YFSETQ. The V gene end was trimmed by 5 bases and the J gene end by 0 bases; junction bases not matched to a gene: 10. The CDR3 is CASSPTGTSGSSSYNEQFF. CDR3 nucleotide sequence: TGCGCCAGCAGTCCGACCGGGACTAGCGGGAGTAGCTCCTACAATGAGCAGTTCTTC.

This clonotype occurred many times. J is TRBJ2-3 and V is TRBV28; no clear D. V gave up 2 bases and J gave up 1 base, with 10 bases separating them. CDR1 and CDR2 (germline): MDHEN, SYDVKM. The CDR3 spans 15 residues. The CDR3 region has the DNA TGTGCCAGCAGTTTACTTTCCGGGCGCACAGATACGCAGTATTTT. Translating it yields CASSLLSGRTDTQYF.